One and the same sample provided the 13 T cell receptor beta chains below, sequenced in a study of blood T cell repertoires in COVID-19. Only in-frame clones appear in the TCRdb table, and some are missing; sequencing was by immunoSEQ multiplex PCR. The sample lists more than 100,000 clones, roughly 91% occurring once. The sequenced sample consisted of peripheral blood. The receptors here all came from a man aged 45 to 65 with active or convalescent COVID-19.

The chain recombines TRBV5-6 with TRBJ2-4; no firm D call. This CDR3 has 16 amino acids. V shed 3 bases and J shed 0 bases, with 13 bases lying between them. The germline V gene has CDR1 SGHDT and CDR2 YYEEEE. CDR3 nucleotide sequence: TGTGCCAGCAGCTCCCTTCGTCAACTAGCCAAAAACATTCAGTACTTC. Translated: CASSSLRQLAKNIQYF. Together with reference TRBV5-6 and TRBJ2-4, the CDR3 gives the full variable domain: DAGVTQSPTHLIKTRGQQVTLRCSPKSGHDTVSWYQQALGQGPQFIFQYYEEEERQRGNFPDRFSGHQFPNYSSELNVNALLLGDSALYLCASSSLRQLAKNIQYFGAGTRLSVL.

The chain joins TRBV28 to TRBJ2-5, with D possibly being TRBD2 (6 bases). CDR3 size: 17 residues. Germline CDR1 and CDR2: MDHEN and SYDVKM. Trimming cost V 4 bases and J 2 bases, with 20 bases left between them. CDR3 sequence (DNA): TGTGCCAGCAGTTCTCTCCGGTCCTATAGCGGACAAGAGACCCAGTACTTC. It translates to CASSSLRSYSGQETQYF. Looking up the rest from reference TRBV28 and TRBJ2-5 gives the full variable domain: DVKVTQSSRYLVKRTGEKVFLECVQDMDHENMFWYRQDPGLGLRLIYFSYDVKMKEKGDIPEGYSVSREKKERFSLILESASTNQTSMYLCASSSLRSYSGQETQYFGPGTRLLVL.

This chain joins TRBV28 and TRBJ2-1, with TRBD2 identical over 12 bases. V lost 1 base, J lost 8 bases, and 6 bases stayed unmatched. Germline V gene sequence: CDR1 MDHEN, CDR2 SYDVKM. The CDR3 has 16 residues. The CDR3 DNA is TGTGCCAGCAGTTTATCGACTAGCGGGAGTGTAGATGAGCAGTTCTTC. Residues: CASSLSTSGSVDEQFF.

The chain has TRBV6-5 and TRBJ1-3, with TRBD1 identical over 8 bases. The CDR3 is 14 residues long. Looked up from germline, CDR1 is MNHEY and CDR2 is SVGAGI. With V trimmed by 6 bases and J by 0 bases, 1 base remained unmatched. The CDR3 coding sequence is TGTGCCAGCAGAACAGGGGGCTCTGGAAACACCATATATTTT. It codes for CASRTGGSGNTIYF.

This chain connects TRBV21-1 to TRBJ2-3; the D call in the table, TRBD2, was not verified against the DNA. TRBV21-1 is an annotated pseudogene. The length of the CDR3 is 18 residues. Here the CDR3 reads CASSNRPKMGGPSDTQYF. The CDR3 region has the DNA TGTGCCAGCAGCAACCGACCAAAGATGGGGGGGCCTTCAGATACGCAGTATTTT.

CDR3 protein: CATTGVTEAFF. The CDR3 DNA is TGTGCCACCACAGGGGTGACTGAAGCTTTCTTT. V gene TRBV24-1 combines with J gene TRBJ1-1, with D perhaps matching TRBD1 (6 bases). V was pared by 8 bases and J by 5 bases, with 8 bases between. Germline V gene sequence: CDR1 KGHDR, CDR2 SFDVKD. The CDR3 spans 11 residues.

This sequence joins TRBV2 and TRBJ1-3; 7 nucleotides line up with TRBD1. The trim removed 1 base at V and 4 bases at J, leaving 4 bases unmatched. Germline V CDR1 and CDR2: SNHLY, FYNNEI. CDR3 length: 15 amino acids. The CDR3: CASSEETGLGNTIYF. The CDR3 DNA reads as TGTGCCAGCAGTGAAGAGACAGGGTTAGGAAACACCATATATTTT.

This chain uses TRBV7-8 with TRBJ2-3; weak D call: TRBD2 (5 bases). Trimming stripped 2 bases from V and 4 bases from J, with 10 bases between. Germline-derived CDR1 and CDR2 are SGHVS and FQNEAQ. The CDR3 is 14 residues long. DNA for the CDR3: TGTGCCAGCAGCTTAACTAGTTACCCAGATACGCAGTATTTT. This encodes CASSLTSYPDTQYF.

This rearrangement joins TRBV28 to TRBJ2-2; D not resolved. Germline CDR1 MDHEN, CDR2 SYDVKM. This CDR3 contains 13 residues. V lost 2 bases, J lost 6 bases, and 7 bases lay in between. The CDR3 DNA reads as TGTGCCAGCAGTTTAAGCCTCCCCGGGGAGCTGTTTTTT. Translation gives CASSLSLPGELFF.

CDR3 nucleotide sequence: TGTGCCAGCAGTTTTGGGGGCATGGGGAACACTGAAGCTTTCTTT. The encoded protein is CASSFGGMGNTEAFF. V and J are TRBV6-6 and TRBJ1-1; possible D gene TRBD1, 6 bases. V was clipped by 4 bases and J by 1 base, with 13 bases between them. This CDR3 is 15 amino acids long. CDR1 and CDR2 (germline): MNHNY, SVGAGI (reference sequence).

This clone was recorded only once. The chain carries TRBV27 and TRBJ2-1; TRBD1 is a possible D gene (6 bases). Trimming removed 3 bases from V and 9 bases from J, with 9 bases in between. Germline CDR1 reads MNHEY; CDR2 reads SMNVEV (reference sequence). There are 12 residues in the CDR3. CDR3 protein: CASSLGAGEQFF. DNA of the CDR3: TGTGCCAGCAGTTTGGGGGCGGGTGAGCAGTTCTTC.

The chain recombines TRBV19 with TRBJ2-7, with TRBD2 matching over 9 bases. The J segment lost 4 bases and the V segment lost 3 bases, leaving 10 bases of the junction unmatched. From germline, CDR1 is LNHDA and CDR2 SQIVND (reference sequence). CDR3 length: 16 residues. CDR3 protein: CASSIGLAGGLYEQYF. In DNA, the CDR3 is TGTGCCAGTAGTATTGGGCTGGCGGGGGGGCTGTACGAGCAGTACTTC.

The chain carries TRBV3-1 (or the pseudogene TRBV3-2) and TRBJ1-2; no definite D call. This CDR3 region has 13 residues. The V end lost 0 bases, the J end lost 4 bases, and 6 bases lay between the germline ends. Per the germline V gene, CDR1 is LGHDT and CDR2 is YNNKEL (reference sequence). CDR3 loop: CASSQEAGYGYTF. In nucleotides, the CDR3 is TGTGCCAGCAGCCAAGAGGCGGGCTATGGCTACACCTTC.